The clone carrying this TCR beta chain showed up just a few times. Its specificity is unknown. The CDR3 contains 14 residues. Losses at the gene ends were 2 bases for V and 5 bases for J; bases not matched to a gene: 7. CDR1 and CDR2 from the germline V gene are DFQATT and SNEGSKA (reference sequence). Each donor had ten milliliters of peripheral blood drawn. This entry belongs to a study of blood T cells in healthy people across ages. General study points: More naive CD4+ cells and higher diversity were found in long-lived than in aged donors. Roughly linear age-related decline in beta diversity appeared, significant by age around 36.

With a J-beta primer mix and a sample-barcoded 5' primer, a second PCR ran about 7 to 12 cycles. Each sample provided no less than 2.5 million CDR3-containing paired-end reads. TCRdb ran MiXCR on the 5' RACE reads and lists one entry per CDR3 protein. The repertoire holds 450,000 to 700,000 distinct CDR3 sequences, with roughly 28% as singletons. The TCR comes from a woman between 65 and 79 years old in good health. The gene calls are TRBV20-1 and TRBJ2-5; TRBD2 aligns across 8 bases. The sample comprised blood. The CDR3 is CSARLAGVAETQYF. The CDR3 bases are TGCAGTGCTAGACTAGCGGGTGTTGCGGAGACCCAGTACTTC.